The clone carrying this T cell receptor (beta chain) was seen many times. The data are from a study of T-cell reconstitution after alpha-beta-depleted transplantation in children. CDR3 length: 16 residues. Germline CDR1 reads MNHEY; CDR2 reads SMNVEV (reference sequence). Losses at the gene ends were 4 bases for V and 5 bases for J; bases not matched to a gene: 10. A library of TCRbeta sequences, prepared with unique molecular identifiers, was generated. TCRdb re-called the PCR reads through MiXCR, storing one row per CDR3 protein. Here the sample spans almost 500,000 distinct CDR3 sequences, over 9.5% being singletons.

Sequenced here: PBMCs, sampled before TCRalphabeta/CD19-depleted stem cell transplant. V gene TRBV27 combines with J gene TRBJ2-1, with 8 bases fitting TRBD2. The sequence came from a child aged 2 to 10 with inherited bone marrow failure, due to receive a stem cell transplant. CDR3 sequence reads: CASSSSSGSVHNEQFF. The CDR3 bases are TGTGCCAGCAGTTCCTCCAGCGGGAGTGTCCACAATGAGCAGTTCTTC.